One and the same sample provided the 21 T cell receptor beta chains below, sequenced in a study of naive and memory T cell subsets. Two oligonucleotides, mixed equimolar, formed the beta constant-region primer covering TRBC1 and TRBC2. TCRdb recomputed calls from the UMI-ligation and nested PCR reads with MiXCR, one row per CDR3 protein. Seen here are 130,000 to 150,000 distinct CDR3 sequences, approximately 15% observed once, and the top ten hold 0.14% to 0.15%. Sequencing input: naive CD4+ T cells from blood. These receptors were taken from a human donor in good health.

V is TRBV3-1 and J is TRBJ1-2; TRBD1 might be the D (5 bases). Germline CDR1 reads LGHDT; CDR2 reads YNNKEL (reference sequence). The V end lost 0 bases, the J end lost 7 bases, and 6 bases lay between the germline ends. The CDR3 consists of 12 residues. As DNA, the CDR3 is TGTGCCAGCAGCCAAGATCAGGGTGGCTACACCTTC. Translation gives CASSQDQGGYTF.

This clonotype was observed a handful of times. The chain links TRBV12-3 or TRBV12-4 to TRBJ1-1; D gene unclear. V was pared by 0 bases and J by 3 bases, with 8 bases between. The CDR3 sequence is 14 residues long. CDR3 nucleotides: TGTGCCAGCAGTTTAGCCTCCTGGGACACTGAAGCTTTCTTT. This encodes CASSLASWDTEAFF.

The chain joins TRBV29-1 to TRBJ2-1; the match to TRBD2 covers 12 bases. The CDR3 has 15 residues. In germline, CDR1 is SQVTM, CDR2 ANQGSEA. Unmatched junction bases numbered 4, after V lost 2 bases and J lost 5 bases. CDR3 sequence: CSVETRLAGDNEQFF. CDR3 sequence (DNA): TGCAGCGTTGAAACACGACTAGCGGGAGACAATGAGCAGTTCTTC.

Only a few counts were recorded for this clonotype. V is TRBV2 and J is TRBJ1-5; D is uncertain. The CDR3 covers 14 residues. Germline CDR1 is SNHLY and CDR2 is FYNNEI. Trimming left V 3 bases short and J 0 bases short, with 6 bases between. This chain's CDR3 is CASSDWASNQPQHF. CDR3 DNA: TGTGCCAGCAGTGACTGGGCTAGCAATCAGCCCCAGCATTTT.

The chain employs TRBV20-1 and TRBJ1-6; perhaps TRBD1 as D (5 bases). Trimming removed 2 bases at V and 6 bases at J, with 17 bases between. The CDR3 spans 16 residues. Germline CDR1 and CDR2: DFQATT and SNEGSKA (reference sequence). For the CDR3, the DNA is TGCAGTGCTAGATTGACAGTGGGAGGAACTAATTCACCCCTCCACTTT. Protein: CSARLTVGGTNSPLHF.

The V call is TRBV5-1, the J call TRBJ2-7, with unresolved D. Trimming stripped 4 bases from V and 3 bases from J, with 11 bases between. The CDR3 has 13 amino acids. The germline V gene has CDR1 SGHRS and CDR2 YFSETQ. The chain's CDR3 is CASSIRNHYEQYF. The CDR3 nucleotides read TGCGCCAGCAGCATCCGCAACCACTACGAGCAGTACTTC.

This chain uses TRBV2 with TRBJ2-7; 8 nucleotides match TRBD1. Trimming removed 6 bases from V and 2 bases from J; junction bases left unmatched: 6. There are 14 residues in the CDR3. From germline, CDR1 is SNHLY and CDR2 FYNNEI. The CDR3 DNA reads TGTGCCAGCAGCATAAACAGGGGGACCTACGAGCAGTACTTC. Residues: CASSINRGTYEQYF.

The chain employs TRBV20-1 and TRBJ1-5, with D maybe TRBD1 (5 bases). Trimming took 7 bases from V and 0 from J, leaving 16 bases between them. This CDR3 has 15 residues. Germline CDR1 and CDR2: DFQATT and SNEGSKA (reference sequence). CDR3 loop: CSVSPGPCSNQPQHF. The CDR3 region has the DNA TGCAGTGTGTCGCCAGGGCCCTGTAGCAATCAGCCCCAGCATTTT.

The chain employs TRBV27 and TRBJ2-2, with TRBD2 matching 7 bases. This CDR3 is 16 amino acids long. Germline CDR1 MNHEY, CDR2 SMNVEV (reference sequence). The V segment lost 5 bases and the J segment 5 bases; nucleotides outside the gene matches: 11. The CDR3, as DNA: TGTGCCAGCAGTCACCCCAGGGCGGGAGTTACCGGGGAGCTGTTTTTT. Residues: CASSHPRAGVTGELFF.

The chain has TRBV20-1 and TRBJ2-5; D possibly matches TRBD1 or TRBD2 (6 bases each). The CDR3 runs to 15 residues. The germline CDR1 and CDR2 sequences are DFQATT and SNEGSKA (reference sequence). V was clipped by 6 bases and J by 5 bases, with 22 bases between them. The chain's CDR3 is CSAEGGLGTYETQYF. CDR3 sequence (DNA): TGCAGTGCCGAAGGGGGTTTAGGGACTTATGAGACCCAGTACTTC.

This clonotype was detected a few times. The rearrangement uses TRBV20-1 and TRBJ2-2, with D unresolved. Trimming left V 1 base short and J 2 bases short, with 14 bases between. This CDR3 region has 16 residues. CDR1 DFQATT and CDR2 SNEGSKA come from the germline V gene (reference sequence). For the CDR3, the DNA is TGCAGTGCTAGAGGATTAAGCGCGGTAAACACCGGGGAGCTGTTTTTT. Residues: CSARGLSAVNTGELFF.

This clonotype was seen only a few times. The chain is built from TRBV7-2 and TRBJ2-7, with 7 bases that match TRBD1. CDR1 is SGHTA and CDR2 is FQGNSA in the germline V gene. Germline trimming cut 4 bases from V and 0 bases from J; bases unmatched to any gene: 3. The CDR3 extends over 14 amino acids. In nucleotides, the CDR3 is TGTGCCAGCAGCTCACAGGGGCTCTCCTACGAGCAGTACTTC. Its protein product is CASSSQGLSYEQYF.

The chain combines TRBV11-3 with TRBJ2-1; 14 bases line up with TRBD2. J lost 10 bases, V lost 4 bases, and 15 bases had no gene match. CDR1 is SGHNT and CDR2 is YENEEA in the germline V gene. CDR3 size: 18 residues. The chain's CDR3 is CASSSGLAGGNRFVEQFF. Here the CDR3 DNA reads TGTGCCAGCAGCTCCGGACTAGCGGGAGGCAATCGATTTGTAGAGCAGTTCTTC.

This clonotype was seen at least ten times. The chain recombines TRBV6-6 with TRBJ1-1, with D perhaps TRBD1 (6 bases). Germline V gene data show CDR1 as MNHNY and CDR2 as SVGAGI (reference sequence). V lost 5 bases to trimming and J lost 8 bases, with 15 bases between them. This CDR3 has 13 amino acids. CDR3 sequence (DNA): TGTGCCAGCAGTCGACAGGTCCTACGGGAAGCTTTCTTT. It specifies CASSRQVLREAFF.

The chain links TRBV10-1 to TRBJ2-5; 13 bases fit TRBD2. The CDR3 runs 16 residues. Per the germline V gene, CDR1 is WNHNN and CDR2 is SYGVQD (reference sequence). The V and J ends lost 6 bases and 5 bases, in that order; junction bases with no gene match: 9. Here the CDR3 reads CASSQGLAGVSETQYF. In DNA, the CDR3 is TGCGCCAGCAGCCAAGGACTAGCGGGAGTATCGGAGACCCAGTACTTC.

The sample holds a few counts of this clonotype. This chain connects TRBV12-3 or TRBV12-4 to TRBJ2-7; the match to TRBD1 covers 7 bases. V dropped 1 base and J dropped 5; count of bases not matched to a gene: 5. The length of the CDR3 is 14 residues. The CDR3 here is CASSLGGQWDEQYF. DNA for the CDR3: TGTGCCAGCAGTTTAGGGGGACAGTGGGACGAGCAGTACTTC.

The rearrangement joins TRBV16 to TRBJ1-2; no clear D. The CDR3 is 12 residues long. Germline V CDR1 and CDR2: KGHSY, FQNENV. V lost 2 bases to trimming and J lost 0 bases, with 1 base between them. DNA of the CDR3: TGTGCCAGCAGCCAACCTAACTATGGCTACACCTTC. Its protein product is CASSQPNYGYTF.

This clonotype was picked up a small number of times. The chain recombines TRBV5-1 with TRBJ1-3, with TRBD1 identical over 9 bases. Trimming took 0 bases from V and 4 from J; bases not matched to a gene: 11. Germline assignment: CDR1 SGHRS and CDR2 YFSETQ. The CDR3 totals 18 residues. The DNA of the CDR3 is TGCGCCAGCAGCTTGGCCGGGATGGGACAGGGCTTCGGAAACACCATATATTTT. Translation: CASSLAGMGQGFGNTIYF.

This clonotype has a count of ten or more. The V gene is TRBV2, the J gene TRBJ2-3, with TRBD2 as a possible D gene (5 bases). Germline V gene lookup returns CDR1 SNHLY and CDR2 FYNNEI. The CDR3 runs 15 residues. The germline V and J ends were trimmed by 6 bases and 0 bases, with 13 bases remaining between them. CDR3 sequence (DNA): TGTGCCAGCAGAGGACTCCTACCTAGCACAGATACGCAGTATTTT. Encoded protein: CASRGLLPSTDTQYF. Complete variable domain (other parts from reference TRBV2 and TRBJ2-3): EPEVTQTPSHQVTQMGQEVILRCVPISNHLYFYWYRQILGQKVEFLVSFYNNEISEKSEIFDDQFSVERPDGSNFTLKIRSTKLEDSAMYFCASRGLLPSTDTQYFGPGTRLTVL.

This clonotype was recorded once. The junction and the germline gene differ at one end; a read error may be behind it. The chain is built from TRBV25-1 and TRBJ2-2; D might be TRBD2 (5 bases). Germline V gene data show CDR1 as MGHDK and CDR2 as SYGVNS. The CDR3 is 15 amino acids. CDR3 in DNA: TGTGCCAGCAGTGATCCCGGGGAGATCACCAGGGAGCTGTTTTTT. This gives the protein CASSDPGEITRELFF. Together with reference TRBV25-1 and TRBJ2-2, the CDR3 gives the full variable domain: EADIYQTPRYLVIGTGKKITLECSQTMGHDKMYWYQQDPGMELHLIHYSYGVNSTEKGDLSSESTVSRIRTEHFPLTLESARPSHTSQYLCASSDPGEITRELFFGEGSRLTVL.

The DNA for the CDR3 is TGCAGCGTTGTGGTTCCGGGAGGCCTAGATACGCAGTATTTT. Residues: CSVVVPGGLDTQYF. The V and J genes are TRBV29-1 and TRBJ2-3; 7 bases align to TRBD2. The CDR3 runs to 14 residues. The junction had 9 bases not matched to a gene; V was cut back by 4 bases and J by 5 bases. Germline V gene sequence: CDR1 SQVTM, CDR2 ANQGSEA.